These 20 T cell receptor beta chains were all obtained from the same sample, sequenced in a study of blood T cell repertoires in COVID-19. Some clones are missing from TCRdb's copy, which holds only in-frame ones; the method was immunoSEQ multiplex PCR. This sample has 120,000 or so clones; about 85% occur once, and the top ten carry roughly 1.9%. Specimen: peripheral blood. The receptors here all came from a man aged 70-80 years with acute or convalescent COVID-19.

The CDR3 nucleotides read TGTGCCAGCAGCCGAATGGTAATTGACAGGAACACTGAAGCTTTCTTT. As protein: CASSRMVIDRNTEAFF. The rearrangement joins TRBV7-9 to TRBJ1-1; D is perhaps TRBD1 (5 bases). The CDR3 has 16 amino acids. The V gene's germline CDR1 is SEHNR and CDR2 FQNEAQ (reference sequence). V lost 5 bases and J 1 base, leaving 17 bases between the germline ends.

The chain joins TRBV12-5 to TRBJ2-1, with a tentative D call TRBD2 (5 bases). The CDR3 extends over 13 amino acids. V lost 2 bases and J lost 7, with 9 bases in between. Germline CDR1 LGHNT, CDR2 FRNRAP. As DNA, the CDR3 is TGTGCTAGTGGTTTGCAGGAGGCTAATGAGCAGTTCTTC. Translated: CASGLQEANEQFF.

In nucleotides, the CDR3 is TGTGCCAGCTCCCAGGTTCTGACAGGGGCCCGGACTGAAGCTTTCTTT. It specifies CASSQVLTGARTEAFF. V and J are TRBV18 and TRBJ1-1, with 8 nucleotides matching TRBD1. J lost 5 bases, V lost 6 bases, and 14 bases had no gene match. Germline-derived CDR1 and CDR2 are KGHSH and LQKENI. This CDR3 comprises 16 residues.

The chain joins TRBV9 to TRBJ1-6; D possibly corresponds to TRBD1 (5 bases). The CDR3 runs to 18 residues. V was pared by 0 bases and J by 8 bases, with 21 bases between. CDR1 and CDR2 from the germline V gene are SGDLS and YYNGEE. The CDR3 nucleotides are TGTGCCAGCAGCGTAGGTCCAGGGCCTCCGATAATTGATTCACCCCTCCACTTT. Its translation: CASSVGPGPPIIDSPLHF. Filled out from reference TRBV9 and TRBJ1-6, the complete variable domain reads DSGVTQTPKHLITATGQRVTLRCSPRSGDLSVYWYQQSLDQGLQFLIQYYNGEERAKGNILERFSAQQFPDLHSELNLSSLELGDSALYFCASSVGPGPPIIDSPLHFGNGTRLTVT.

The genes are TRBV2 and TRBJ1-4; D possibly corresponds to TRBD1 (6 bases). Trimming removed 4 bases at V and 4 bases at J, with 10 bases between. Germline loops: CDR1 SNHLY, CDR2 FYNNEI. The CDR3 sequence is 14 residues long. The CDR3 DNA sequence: TGTGCCAGCAGTGTTACCAGGGGTAATGAAAAACTGTTTTTT. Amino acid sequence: CASSVTRGNEKLFF.

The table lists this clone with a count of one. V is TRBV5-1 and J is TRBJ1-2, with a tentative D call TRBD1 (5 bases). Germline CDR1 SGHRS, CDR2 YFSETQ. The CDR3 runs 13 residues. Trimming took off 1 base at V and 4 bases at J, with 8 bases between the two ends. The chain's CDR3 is CASSLLGLYGYTF. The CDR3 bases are TGCGCCAGCAGCTTGCTGGGACTCTATGGCTACACCTTC.

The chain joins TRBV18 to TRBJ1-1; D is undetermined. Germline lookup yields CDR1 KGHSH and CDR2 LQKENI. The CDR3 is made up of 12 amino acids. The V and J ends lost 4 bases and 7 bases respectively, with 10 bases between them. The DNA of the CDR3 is TGTGCCAGCTCACTCGATCCGGGTGAAGCTTTCTTT. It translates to CASSLDPGEAFF.

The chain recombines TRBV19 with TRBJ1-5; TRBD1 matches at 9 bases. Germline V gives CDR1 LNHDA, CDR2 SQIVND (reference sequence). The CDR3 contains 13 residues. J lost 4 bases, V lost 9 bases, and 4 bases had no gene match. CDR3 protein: CASRDRDNQPQHF. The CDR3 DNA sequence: TGTGCCAGCCGGGACAGGGATAATCAGCCCCAGCATTTT.

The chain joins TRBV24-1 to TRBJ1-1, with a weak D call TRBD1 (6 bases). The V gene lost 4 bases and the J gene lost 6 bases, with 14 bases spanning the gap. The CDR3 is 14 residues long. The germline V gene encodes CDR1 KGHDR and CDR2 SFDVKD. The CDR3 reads CATSERPGEPEAFF. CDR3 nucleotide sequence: TGTGCCACCAGTGAGAGACCAGGGGAGCCTGAAGCTTTCTTT.

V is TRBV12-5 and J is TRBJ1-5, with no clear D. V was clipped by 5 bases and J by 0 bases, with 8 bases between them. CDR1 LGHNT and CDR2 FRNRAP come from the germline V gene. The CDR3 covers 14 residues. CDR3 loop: CASGPGDSNQPQHF. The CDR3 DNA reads TGTGCTAGTGGTCCCGGGGATAGCAATCAGCCCCAGCATTTT. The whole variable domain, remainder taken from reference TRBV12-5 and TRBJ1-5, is DARVTQTPRHKVTEMGQEVTMRCQPILGHNTVFWYRQTMMQGLELLAYFRNRAPLDDSGMPKDRFSAEMPDATLATLKIQPSEPRDSAVYFCASGPGDSNQPQHFGDGTRLSIL.

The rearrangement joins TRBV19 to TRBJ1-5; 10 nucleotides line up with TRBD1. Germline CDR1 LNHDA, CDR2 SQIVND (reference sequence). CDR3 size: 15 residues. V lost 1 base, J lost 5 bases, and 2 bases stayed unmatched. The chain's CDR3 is CASSIGQGAYQPQHF. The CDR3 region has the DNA TGTGCCAGTAGTATAGGACAGGGGGCCTATCAGCCCCAGCATTTT.

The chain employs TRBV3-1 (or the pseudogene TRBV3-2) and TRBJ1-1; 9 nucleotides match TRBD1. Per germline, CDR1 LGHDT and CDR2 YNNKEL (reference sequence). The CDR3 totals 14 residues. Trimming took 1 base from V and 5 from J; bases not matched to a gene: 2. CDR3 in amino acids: CASSQAGTGTEAFF. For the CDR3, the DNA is TGTGCCAGCAGCCAAGCTGGGACAGGGACTGAAGCTTTCTTT.

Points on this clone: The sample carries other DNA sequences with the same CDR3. DNA of the CDR3: TGTGCCAGCTCACCGGGACAGAACACTGAAGCTTTCTTT. Protein: CASSPGQNTEAFF. The rearrangement links TRBV18 to TRBJ1-1; tentative D call: TRBD1 (6 bases). V lost 3 bases and J 1 base, leaving 6 bases between the germline ends. The CDR3 consists of 13 residues. Germline CDR1 and CDR2: KGHSH and LQKENI.

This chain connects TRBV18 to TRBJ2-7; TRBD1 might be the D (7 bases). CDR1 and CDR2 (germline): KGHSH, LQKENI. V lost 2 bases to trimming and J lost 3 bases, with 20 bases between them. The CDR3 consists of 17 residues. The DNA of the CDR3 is TGTGCCAGCTCACCATTTATCGACCAGGGGGGAAGCTACGAGCAGTACTTC. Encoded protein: CASSPFIDQGGSYEQYF. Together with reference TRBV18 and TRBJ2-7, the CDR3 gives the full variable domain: NAGVMQNPRHLVRRRGQEARLRCSPMKGHSHVYWYRQLPEEGLKFMVYLQKENIIDESGMPKERFSAEFPKEGPSILRIQQVVRGDSAAYFCASSPFIDQGGSYEQYFGPGTRLTVT.

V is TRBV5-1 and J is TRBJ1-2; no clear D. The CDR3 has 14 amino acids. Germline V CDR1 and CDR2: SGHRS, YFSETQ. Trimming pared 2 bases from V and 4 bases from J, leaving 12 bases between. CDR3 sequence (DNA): TGCGCCAGCAGCTTAATGGAGCCCAGCTATGGCTACACCTTC. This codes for CASSLMEPSYGYTF.

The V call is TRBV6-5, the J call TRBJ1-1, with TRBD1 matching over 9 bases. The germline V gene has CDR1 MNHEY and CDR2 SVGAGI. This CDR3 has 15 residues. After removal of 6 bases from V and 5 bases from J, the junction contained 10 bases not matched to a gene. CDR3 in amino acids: CASSHHRGRVTEAFF. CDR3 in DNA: TGTGCCAGCAGCCATCACAGGGGGCGAGTTACTGAAGCTTTCTTT.

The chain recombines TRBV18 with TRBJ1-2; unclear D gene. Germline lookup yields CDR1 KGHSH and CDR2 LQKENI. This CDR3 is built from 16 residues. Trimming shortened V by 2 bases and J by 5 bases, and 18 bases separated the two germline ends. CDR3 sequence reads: CASSPIRQVEFYGYTF. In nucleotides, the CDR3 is TGTGCCAGCTCACCAATCCGTCAAGTAGAGTTTTATGGCTACACCTTC. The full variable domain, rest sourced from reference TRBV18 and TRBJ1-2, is NAGVMQNPRHLVRRRGQEARLRCSPMKGHSHVYWYRQLPEEGLKFMVYLQKENIIDESGMPKERFSAEFPKEGPSILRIQQVVRGDSAAYFCASSPIRQVEFYGYTFGSGTRLTVV.

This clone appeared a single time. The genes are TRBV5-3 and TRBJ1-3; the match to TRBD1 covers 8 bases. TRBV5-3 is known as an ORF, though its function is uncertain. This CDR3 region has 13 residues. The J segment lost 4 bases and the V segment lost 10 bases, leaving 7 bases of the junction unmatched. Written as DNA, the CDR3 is TGTGCCCCCCCGAGGGACAGGGGAAACACCATATATTTT. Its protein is CAPPRDRGNTIYF.

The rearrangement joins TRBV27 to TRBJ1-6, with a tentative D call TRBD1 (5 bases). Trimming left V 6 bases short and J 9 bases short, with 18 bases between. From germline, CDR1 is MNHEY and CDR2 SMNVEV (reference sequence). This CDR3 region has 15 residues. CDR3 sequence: CASRQRQITGSPLHF. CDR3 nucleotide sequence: TGTGCCAGCAGACAGAGACAGATCACCGGTTCACCCCTCCACTTT.

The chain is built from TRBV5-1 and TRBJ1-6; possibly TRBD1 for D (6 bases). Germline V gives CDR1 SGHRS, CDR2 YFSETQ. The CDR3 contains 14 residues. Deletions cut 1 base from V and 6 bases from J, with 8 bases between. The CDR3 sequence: CASSLTGSNSPLHF. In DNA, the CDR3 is TGCGCCAGCAGCTTGACAGGGAGTAATTCACCCCTCCACTTT.